The clone carrying this T cell receptor beta chain has more than one count but fewer than ten. Its cognate antigen is unknown. The data are from a study of T cell repertoires in cytomegalovirus infection. Study-wide context: From public TCR beta signatures came an indication of both CMV infection and matching HLA type. Study conclusions and caveats: Dominating the ex vivo response were TCR beta clonotypes that were CMV-specific and HLA-C-restricted.

The ends were cut back, 1 base at V and 7 bases at J, with 16 bases in the middle. There are 15 residues in the CDR3. The germline V gene has CDR1 LGHDT and CDR2 YNNKEL (reference sequence). TCRdb itself ran the reads through MiXCR, one entry per CDR3 protein. The repertoire has about 130,000 distinct CDR3 sequences, 7% to 10% of them found once; the top ten carry about a tenth. Sequenced material: PBMCs. The rearrangement uses TRBV3-1 and TRBJ1-2, with D perhaps matching TRBD1 (6 bases). This clonotype originated in a human donor in good health (CMV status not recorded). Some clones in this sample may be carry-over from other donors' samples. The CDR3 sequence: CASSQGEGTTAGYTF. In DNA form, the CDR3 reads TGTGCCAGCAGCCAAGGGGAAGGGACAACGGCTGGCTACACCTTC.